The T cell receptor beta chain under discussion was sequenced for a study of cytomegalovirus exposure and HLA in healthy donors. Study-level information: The Caucasian-associated ancestry cluster contained 65% to 85% of the 300 to 450 genotyped donors.

Whole-study findings and limits: In vitro, a few CMV-associated chains proved specific for CMV antigens. About 87% or about 30% of the time was how often most TCR beta V segments were productive, according to an earlier analysis.

The PCR contained 60 Vbeta and 13 Jbeta primers. Libraries were prepared by immunoSEQ multiplex PCR; TCRdb keeps only in-frame clonotypes and omits some of them. Here the sample spans about 120,000 clones, about 81% being singletons. On this clone itself: Its cognate antigen is unknown.

Sequencing used PBMCs. The TCR originated in a woman in her forties in good health and CMV-seropositive.

The CDR3 reads CASSQAGEQTQYF. CDR3 in DNA: TGTGCCAGCAGCCAAGCGGGGGAACAGACCCAGTACTTC. The chain has TRBV6-6 and TRBJ2-5, with 8 positions matching TRBD2. Germline values: CDR1 MNHNY, CDR2 SVGAGI (reference sequence). The CDR3 length is 13 residues. The junction had 6 bases not matched to a gene; V was cut back by 6 bases and J by 6 bases.